The text below deals with one T cell receptor (beta chain). Its antigen is not known. Clones were sequenced by immunoSEQ multiplex PCR, and TCRdb holds only the in-frame ones, with some missing. The sample lists more than 95,000 clones; 88% were seen once. Trimming cost V 4 bases and J 6 bases; bases outside gene matches: 5. The CDR3 is 14 residues long. Germline V CDR1 and CDR2: SGHTS, YDEGEE. The data belong to a study of T cell responses to AZD1222 COVID-19 vaccine. Findings and caveats of the study: White British people made up most donors, females outnumbered males, and clonal diversity was possibly underestimated.

Sequenced here: peripheral blood, sampled on day 0 of AZD1222 vaccination. The receptor was isolated from an adult in good health. The chain joins TRBV5-8 to TRBJ2-3, with TRBD1 matching over 10 bases. The CDR3 loop reads CASSGDRGRDTQYF. CDR3 bases: TGTGCCAGCAGCGGGGACAGGGGTCGGGATACGCAGTATTTT.